These 17 T cell receptor beta chains came from one sample sequenced in a study of T cells in Graves' hyperthyroidism and ophthalmopathy. RNA transcripts provided the source from which TCR beta CDR3 regions were amplified. HTBI primers were used for first-round RT-PCR of the TCR CDR3. MiXCR, run by TCRdb on the multiplex PCR reads, gives a single entry per CDR3 protein. The data contain more than 250,000 distinct CDR3 sequences, about 16% of them seen just once; the ten biggest clones take up over 30%. The sequenced material came from blood. The receptors were sampled from a woman in her forties or fifties with Graves' hyperthyroidism that later progressed to Graves' ophthalmopathy.

The chain joins TRBV7-3 to TRBJ2-3, with TRBD2 matching 13 bases. In germline, CDR1 is SGHTA, CDR2 FQGTGA. The CDR3 has 17 residues. V shed 5 bases, J shed 3 bases, and the junction held 8 bases outside the gene matches. DNA of the CDR3: TGTGCCAGCAGCCAAGGGACTAGCGGGATGTGGACAGATACGCAGTATTTT. Translating it yields CASSQGTSGMWTDTQYF.

Many counts were recorded for this clonotype. The J gene is TRBJ2-1, the V gene TRBV7-3, with D uncertain. Germline assignment: CDR1 SGHTA and CDR2 FQGTGA. CDR3 length equals 19 residues. Trimming shortened V by 5 bases and J by 3 bases, and 26 bases separated the two germline ends. CDR3 sequence: CASSQNPPSWQANYNEQFF. The CDR3 DNA reads TGTGCCAGCAGCCAAAATCCCCCGTCTTGGCAGGCCAACTACAATGAGCAGTTCTTC.

The table lists this clonotype with a few counts. This may come from a read error, since a much larger clone is one base off. The rearrangement joins TRBV2 to TRBJ1-5, with D perhaps TRBD1 (6 bases). The CDR3 totals 17 residues. CDR1 and CDR2 from the germline V gene are SNHLY and FYNNEI. V shed 10 bases and J shed 0 bases, with 22 bases lying between them. The CDR3 DNA follows: TGTGCCAACAGAGCCCACGGGGAGGGGGATAGCAATCAGCCCCAGCATTTT. This gives the protein CANRAHGEGDSNQPQHF. Using reference TRBV2 and TRBJ1-5 for the parts outside the CDR3, the full variable domain is EPEVTQTPSHQVTQMGQEVILRCVPISNHLYFYWYRQILGQKVEFLVSFYNNEISEKSEIFDDQFSVERPDGSNFTLKIRSTKLEDSAMYFCANRAHGEGDSNQPQHFGDGTRLSIL.

This clonotype has at least ten counts. At one end the junction does not follow the germline gene, possibly because of a read error. The gene calls are TRBV7-7 and TRBJ2-3, with 10 nucleotides matching TRBD1. The CDR3 loop spans 14 amino acids. Germline assignment: CDR1 SSHAT and CDR2 FNYEAQ (reference sequence). The CDR3 sequence is CASSRDRGADTQYF. The CDR3 DNA sequence: TGTGCTAGCAGCCGGGACAGGGGAGCAGATACGCAGTATTTT.

This clonotype was observed many times. The J gene is TRBJ1-1, the V gene TRBV30; weak D call: TRBD1 (6 bases). Germline V lookup: CDR1 GTSNPN, CDR2 SVGIG (reference sequence). The CDR3 totals 15 residues. Trimming took 2 bases from V and 1 from J, leaving 14 bases between them. CDR3 bases: TGTGCCTGGAGTCTAGGGGGTAGGCGGAACACTGAAGCTTTCTTT. Translating it yields CAWSLGGRRNTEAFF.

At least ten counts were recorded for this clonotype. The chain combines TRBV5-4 with TRBJ2-3; TRBD1 matches 9 bases. The CDR3 loop spans 16 amino acids. Trimming removed 6 bases from V and 3 bases from J; junction bases left unmatched: 11. From germline, CDR1 is SGHNT and CDR2 YYREEE (reference sequence). The CDR3 coding sequence is TGTGCCAGCATCGCAAGTCCGGACAGGGGTACAGATACGCAGTATTTT. Encoded protein: CASIASPDRGTDTQYF.

The V call is TRBV7-9, the J call TRBJ2-1; possibly TRBD2 for D (6 bases). Between the trimmed V and J ends, which lost 6 bases and 10 bases, there was a span of 19 bases. The length of the CDR3 is 14 residues. Per the germline V gene, CDR1 is SEHNR and CDR2 is FQNEAQ (reference sequence). The CDR3 sequence is CASREAGRDKEQFF. Here the CDR3 DNA reads TGTGCCAGCAGGGAGGCGGGACGGGATAAAGAGCAGTTCTTC.

The chain uses TRBV20-1 and TRBJ2-2; 10 bases line up with TRBD2. Germline CDR1 and CDR2: DFQATT and SNEGSKA (reference sequence). The CDR3 runs 18 residues. After removal of 3 bases from V and 1 base from J, the junction contained 11 bases not matched to a gene. The CDR3 DNA follows: TGCAGTGCTAGCACAGTACAAATAGCGGGAGGGAACACCGGGGAGCTGTTTTTT. The encoded protein is CSASTVQIAGGNTGELFF.

The chain has TRBV3-1 and TRBJ2-5; D gene ambiguous. The length of the CDR3 is 12 residues. The germline V gene has CDR1 LGHDT and CDR2 YNNKEL (reference sequence). The V gene lost 1 base and the J gene lost 5 bases, with 5 bases spanning the gap. The DNA of the CDR3 is TGTGCCAGCAGCCAAGTTCAGGAGACCCAGTACTTC. Residues: CASSQVQETQYF.

In its sample, this clonotype was seen many times. The chain carries TRBV27 and TRBJ2-7, with D tentatively TRBD1 (6 bases). V lost 6 bases and J lost 8, with 11 bases in between. This CDR3 is 11 amino acids long. Germline CDR1 and CDR2: MNHEY and SMNVEV (reference sequence). CDR3 sequence reads: CASRQGLKQYF. The CDR3 DNA is TGTGCCAGCAGACAGGGTCTGAAGCAGTACTTC.

This clonotype appeared a few times. The rearrangement links TRBV7-9 to TRBJ1-2; a weak D match, TRBD1 (6 bases). V lost 4 bases and J 7 bases, leaving 16 bases between the germline ends. Germline-derived CDR1 and CDR2 are SEHNR and FQNEAQ (reference sequence). The CDR3 has 14 amino acids. CDR3 loop: CASSSYTGASGYTF. The DNA of the CDR3 is TGTGCCAGCAGCTCTTACACGGGGGCGAGTGGCTACACCTTC.

This clonotype was picked up many times. The rearrangement uses TRBV10-3 and TRBJ2-5; D gene ambiguous. This CDR3 has 19 amino acids. Per the germline V gene, CDR1 is ENHRY and CDR2 is SYGVKD. Trimming shortened V by 0 bases and J by 2 bases, and 22 bases separated the two germline ends. CDR3 in DNA: TGTGCCATCAGTGAGTCGATGGGGTCCAGTTCAGGCAGACAAGAGACCCAGTACTTC. Protein sequence: CAISESMGSSSGRQETQYF.

This clonotype was seen more than once but under ten times. This chain joins TRBV29-1 and TRBJ1-3; no clear D. V gave up 2 bases and J gave up 14 bases, with 19 bases separating them. This CDR3 spans 13 amino acids. CDR1 is SQVTM and CDR2 is ANQGSEA in the germline V gene. CDR3 in amino acids: CSVESVTATGVYF. The CDR3 nucleotides read TGCAGCGTTGAATCGGTCACGGCGACCGGAGTATATTTT.

This clonotype was observed many times. This chain uses TRBV6-1 with TRBJ1-5; no clear D gene. Germline V gene lookup returns CDR1 MNHNS and CDR2 SASEGT. The ends were cut back, 4 bases at V and 3 bases at J, with 10 bases in the middle. CDR3 size: 14 residues. The CDR3 bases are TGTGCCAGCAGTGTGGGTAGGTTCAATCAGCCCCAGCATTTT. This translates into CASSVGRFNQPQHF.

This clonotype was observed at least ten times. This chain joins TRBV20-1 and TRBJ1-4; D is unclear. Looked up from germline, CDR1 is DFQATT and CDR2 is SNEGSKA (reference sequence). The CDR3 totals 13 residues. Trimming left V 6 bases short and J 7 bases short, with 15 bases between. The CDR3 reads CSAREGLGEKLFF. CDR3 bases: TGCAGTGCAAGGGAGGGTCTGGGTGAAAAACTGTTTTTT.

This clonotype was seen repeatedly, ten times or more. CDR3: CASSSGTSGITQYF. In DNA form, the CDR3 reads TGTGCCAGCAGTTCCGGGACTAGCGGGATTACGCAGTATTTT. The V and J genes are TRBV6-1 and TRBJ2-3; 13 nucleotides line up with TRBD2. CDR1 and CDR2 from the germline V gene are MNHNS and SASEGT. V lost 5 bases and J lost 8; bases outside the gene matches: 4. The CDR3 is made up of 14 amino acids.

This clonotype was counted many times. V is TRBV10-2 and J is TRBJ2-7, with 9 bases that match TRBD2. Trimming cost V 4 bases and J 2 bases; bases outside gene matches: 9. From germline, CDR1 is WSHSY and CDR2 SAAADI. This CDR3 spans 16 amino acids. The CDR3 bases are TGCGCCAGCAGTGTGGGACTAGCCCTCCCCGCCTACGAGCAGTACTTC. Its protein is CASSVGLALPAYEQYF.